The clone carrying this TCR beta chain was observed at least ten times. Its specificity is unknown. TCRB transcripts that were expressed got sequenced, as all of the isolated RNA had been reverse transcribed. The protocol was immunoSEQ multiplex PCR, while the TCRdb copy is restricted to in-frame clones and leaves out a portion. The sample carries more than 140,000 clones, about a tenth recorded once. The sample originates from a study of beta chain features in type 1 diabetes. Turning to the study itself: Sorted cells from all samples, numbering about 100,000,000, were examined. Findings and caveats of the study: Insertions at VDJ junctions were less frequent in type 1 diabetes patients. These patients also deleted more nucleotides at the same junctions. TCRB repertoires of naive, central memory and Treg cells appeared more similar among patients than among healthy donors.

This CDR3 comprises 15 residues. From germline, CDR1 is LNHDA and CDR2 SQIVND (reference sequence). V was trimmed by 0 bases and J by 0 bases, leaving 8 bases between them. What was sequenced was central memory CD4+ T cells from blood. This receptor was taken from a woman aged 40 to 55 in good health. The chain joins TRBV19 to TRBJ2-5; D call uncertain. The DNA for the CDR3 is TGTGCCAGTAGTATAGATCGCGTAAACCAAGAGACCCAGTACTTC. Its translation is CASSIDRVNQETQYF.